A single sample is the source of the 13 T cell receptor beta chains below, sequenced in a study of blood T cells in healthy people across ages. Through a sample-barcoded 5' primer and a J-beta primer mix, a second PCR was run for roughly 6 to 12 cycles. TCRdb recomputed calls from the 5' RACE reads with MiXCR, one row per CDR3 protein. The table records 1,300,000 or so distinct CDR3 sequences, around 59% of them present only once. The source material was blood. The receptor source for this set is a man aged 18 to 35 in good health.

DNA of the CDR3: TGTGCCAGCAGCGTCAGCAATAGGGGCTACGAGCAGTACTTC. Protein product: CASSVSNRGYEQYF. The chain recombines TRBV7-2 with TRBJ2-4; possibly TRBD1 for D (5 bases). The J call may be wrong; the DNA end is better matched by TRBJ2-7. The CDR3 is 14 residues long. Looked up from germline, CDR1 is SGHTA and CDR2 is FQGNSA.

The chain employs TRBV4-1 and TRBJ2-1; 9 bases are shared with TRBD2. Germline V gene lookup returns CDR1 MGHRA and CDR2 YSYEKL. The CDR3 sequence is 18 residues long. Unmatched junction bases numbered 10, after V lost 3 bases and J lost 1 base. CDR3 sequence (DNA): TGCGCCAGCAGCCATGGGCTAAGAGCGGGGGGTTCCTACAATGAGCAGTTCTTC. It codes for CASSHGLRAGGSYNEQFF.

This rearrangement joins TRBV6-1 to TRBJ2-7; D is unresolved. V shed 5 bases and J shed 2 bases, with 16 bases lying between them. The CDR3 extends over 15 amino acids. CDR1 MNHNS and CDR2 SASEGT come from the germline V gene. The CDR3 DNA reads TGTGCCAGCAGTCTCAATCAAGTACCGACCTACGAGCAGTACTTC. It is translated as CASSLNQVPTYEQYF.

This clonotype turned up a few times. The chain recombines TRBV3-1 with TRBJ2-7; 9 nucleotides agree with TRBD1. This CDR3 contains 16 residues. CDR1 LGHDT and CDR2 YNNKEL come from the germline V gene (reference sequence). The V and J ends lost 0 bases and 2 bases, in that order; junction bases with no gene match: 5. The CDR3 is CASSQEPGQGTYEQYF. The CDR3 bases are TGTGCCAGCAGCCAAGAACCGGGACAGGGAACCTACGAGCAGTACTTC.

This clonotype turned up a few times. V usage is TRBV12-3 or TRBV12-4 and J usage is TRBJ2-5; the D gene is possibly TRBD2 (7 bases). This CDR3 region has 12 residues. V shed 7 bases and J shed 2 bases, with 8 bases lying between them. The CDR3 reads CASKGGQETQYF. Written as DNA, the CDR3 is TGTGCCAGCAAGGGGGGGCAAGAGACCCAGTACTTC.

The rearrangement links TRBV29-1 to TRBJ2-1, with D uncertain. Trimming stripped 5 bases from V and 4 bases from J, with 12 bases between. The germline gives CDR1 SQVTM, CDR2 ANQGSEA. The CDR3 length is 13 residues. The DNA for the CDR3 is TGCAGCGTTAATAGGCAGAGTTACAATGAGCAGTTCTTC. Its translation: CSVNRQSYNEQFF.

The chain couples TRBV7-2 to TRBJ2-3; D possibly corresponds to TRBD2 (6 bases). V was cut by 8 bases and J by 4 bases, with 16 bases left in between. The length of the CDR3 is 14 residues. Germline CDR1 is SGHTA and CDR2 is FQGNSA. The CDR3 sequence: CASCKGTGADTQYF. CDR3 DNA: TGTGCCAGCTGCAAGGGGACGGGGGCAGATACGCAGTATTTT.

The CDR3 loop is CASRATGVNEQFF. In nucleotides, the CDR3 is TGCGCCAGCAGAGCGACAGGCGTCAATGAGCAGTTCTTC. This rearrangement joins TRBV5-1 to TRBJ2-1, with D possibly TRBD1 on 6 matching bases. V shed 5 bases and J shed 6 bases, with 12 bases lying between them. The CDR3 is 13 residues long. CDR1 and CDR2 (germline): SGHRS, YFSETQ.

The chain couples TRBV7-9 to TRBJ1-2; D is unclear. The V and J ends lost 1 base and 0 bases respectively, with 9 bases between them. The germline V gene encodes CDR1 SEHNR and CDR2 FQNEAQ (reference sequence). There are 15 residues in the CDR3. The CDR3 protein is CASSLGGATNYGYTF. CDR3 in DNA: TGTGCCAGCAGCTTAGGTGGAGCAACTAACTATGGCTACACCTTC.

V is TRBV28 and J is TRBJ2-5, with D possibly called TRBD1 or TRBD2 (5 bases each). Per germline, CDR1 MDHEN and CDR2 SYDVKM. The CDR3 contains 17 residues. Trimming removed 2 bases at V and 0 bases at J, with 16 bases between. CDR3 bases: TGTGCCAGCAGTTTAGCCGGGGCAATCCTATACCAAGAGACCCAGTACTTC. It translates to CASSLAGAILYQETQYF.

This chain joins TRBV6-2 or TRBV6-3 and TRBJ1-1; 9 nucleotides agree with TRBD1. The CDR3 consists of 11 residues. V lost 10 bases to trimming and J lost 9 bases; unmatched junction nucleotides: 6. Germline V gives CDR1 MNHEY, CDR2 SVGEGT. The CDR3 sequence: CATQGTGKAFF. The CDR3 DNA is TGTGCCACCCAGGGGACAGGGAAAGCTTTCTTT.

The chain is built from TRBV5-1 and TRBJ2-1; 8 bases are a match to TRBD2. The V gene's germline CDR1 is SGHRS and CDR2 YFSETQ. Trimming removed 3 bases from V and 7 bases from J; junction bases left unmatched: 9. This CDR3 has 15 amino acids. CDR3 residues: CASSSGTSGFNEQFF. CDR3 nucleotide sequence: TGCGCCAGCAGCTCCGGGACTAGTGGTTTTAATGAGCAGTTCTTC.

The chain uses TRBV25-1 and TRBJ1-6, with D possibly TRBD1 on 6 matching bases. V was shortened by 1 base and J by 3 bases, with 10 bases between the two germline ends. CDR3 length: 16 amino acids. Germline V lookup: CDR1 MGHDK, CDR2 SYGVNS. The CDR3 coding sequence is TGTGCCAGCAGTGAATCAGGGACAAGCTATAATTCACCCCTCCACTTT. This codes for CASSESGTSYNSPLHF.